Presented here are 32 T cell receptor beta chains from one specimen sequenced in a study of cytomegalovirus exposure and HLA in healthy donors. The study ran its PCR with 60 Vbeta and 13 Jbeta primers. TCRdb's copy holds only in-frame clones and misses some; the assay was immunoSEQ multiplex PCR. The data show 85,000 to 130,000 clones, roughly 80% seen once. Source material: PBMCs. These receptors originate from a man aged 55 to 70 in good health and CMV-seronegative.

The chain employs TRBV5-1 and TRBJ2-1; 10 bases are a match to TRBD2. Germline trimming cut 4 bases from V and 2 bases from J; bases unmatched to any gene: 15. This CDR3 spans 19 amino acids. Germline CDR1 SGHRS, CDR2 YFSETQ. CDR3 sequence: CASSPGGLAGALPYNEQFF. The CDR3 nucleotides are TGCGCCAGCAGCCCTGGCGGGCTAGCGGGGGCCCTACCCTACAATGAGCAGTTCTTC.

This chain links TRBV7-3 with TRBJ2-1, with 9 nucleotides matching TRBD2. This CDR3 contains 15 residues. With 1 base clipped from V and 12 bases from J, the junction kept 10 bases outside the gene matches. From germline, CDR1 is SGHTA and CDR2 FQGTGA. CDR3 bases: TGTGCCAGCAGCTTAAGTAGCGGGGGAGGCTTAGGGCAGTTCTTC. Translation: CASSLSSGGGLGQFF.

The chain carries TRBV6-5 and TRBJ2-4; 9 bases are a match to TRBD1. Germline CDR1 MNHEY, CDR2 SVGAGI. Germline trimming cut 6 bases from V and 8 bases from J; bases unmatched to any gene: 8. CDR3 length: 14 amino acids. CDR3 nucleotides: TGTGCCAGCAGGTTACAGGGGGCCTTAGACATTCAGTACTTC. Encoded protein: CASRLQGALDIQYF.

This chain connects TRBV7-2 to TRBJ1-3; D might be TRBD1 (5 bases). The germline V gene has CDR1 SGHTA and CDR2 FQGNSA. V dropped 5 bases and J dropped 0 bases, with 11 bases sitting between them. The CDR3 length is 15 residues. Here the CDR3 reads CASSPGVGSGNTIYF. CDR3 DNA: TGTGCCAGCAGCCCGGGGGTGGGCTCTGGAAACACCATATATTTT.

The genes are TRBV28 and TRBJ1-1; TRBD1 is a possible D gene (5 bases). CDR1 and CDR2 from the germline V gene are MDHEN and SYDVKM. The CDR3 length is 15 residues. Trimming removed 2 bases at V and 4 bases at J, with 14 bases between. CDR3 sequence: CASSLIGREGTEAFF. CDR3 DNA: TGTGCCAGCAGTTTAATCGGCAGGGAGGGCACTGAAGCTTTCTTT. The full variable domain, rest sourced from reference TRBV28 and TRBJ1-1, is DVKVTQSSRYLVKRTGEKVFLECVQDMDHENMFWYRQDPGLGLRLIYFSYDVKMKEKGDIPEGYSVSREKKERFSLILESASTNQTSMYLCASSLIGREGTEAFFGQGTRLTVV.

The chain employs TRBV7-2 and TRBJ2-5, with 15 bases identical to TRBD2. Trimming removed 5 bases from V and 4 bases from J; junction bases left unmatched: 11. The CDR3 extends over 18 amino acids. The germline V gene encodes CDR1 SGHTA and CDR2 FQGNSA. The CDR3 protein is CASSLRTSGGAEGETQYF. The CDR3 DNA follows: TGTGCCAGCAGCCTCCGGACTAGCGGGGGGGCCGAAGGAGAGACCCAGTACTTC.

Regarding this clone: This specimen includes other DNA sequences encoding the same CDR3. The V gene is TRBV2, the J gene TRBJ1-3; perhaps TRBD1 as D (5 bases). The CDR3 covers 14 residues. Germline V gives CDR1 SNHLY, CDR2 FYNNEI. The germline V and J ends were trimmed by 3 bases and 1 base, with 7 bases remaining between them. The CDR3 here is CASSDRVSGNTIYF. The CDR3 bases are TGTGCCAGCAGTGACAGGGTATCTGGAAACACCATATATTTT.

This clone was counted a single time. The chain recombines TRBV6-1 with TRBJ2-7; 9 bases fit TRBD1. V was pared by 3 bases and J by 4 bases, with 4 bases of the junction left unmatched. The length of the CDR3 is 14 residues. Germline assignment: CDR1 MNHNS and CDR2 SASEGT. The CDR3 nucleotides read TGTGCCAGCAGTGACCCGGGACAGGGTTACGAGCAGTACGTC. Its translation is CASSDPGQGYEQYV.

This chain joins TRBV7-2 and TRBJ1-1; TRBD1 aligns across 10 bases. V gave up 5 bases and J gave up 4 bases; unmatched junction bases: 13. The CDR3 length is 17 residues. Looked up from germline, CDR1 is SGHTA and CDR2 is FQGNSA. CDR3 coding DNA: TGTGCCAGCAGCACGACAGGGGGCGGGATCCCCCGCACTGAAGCTTTCTTT. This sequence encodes CASSTTGGGIPRTEAFF. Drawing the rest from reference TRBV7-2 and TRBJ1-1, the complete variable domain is GAGVSQSPSNKVTEKGKDVELRCDPISGHTALYWYRQSLGQGLEFLIYFQGNSAPDKSGLPSDRFSAERTGGSVSTLTIQRTQQEDSAVYLCASSTTGGGIPRTEAFFGQGTRLTVV.

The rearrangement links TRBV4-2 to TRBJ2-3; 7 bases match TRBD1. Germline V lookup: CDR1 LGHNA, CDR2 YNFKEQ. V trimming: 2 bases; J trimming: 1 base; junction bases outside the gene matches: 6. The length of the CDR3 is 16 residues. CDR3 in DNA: TGTGCCAGCAGCCAACGACAGGGACCACGCACAGATACGCAGTATTTT. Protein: CASSQRQGPRTDTQYF.

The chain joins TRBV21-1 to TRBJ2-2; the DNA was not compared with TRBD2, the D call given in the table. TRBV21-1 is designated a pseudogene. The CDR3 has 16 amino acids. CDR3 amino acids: CASSKSSGGNTGELFF. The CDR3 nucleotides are TGTGCCAGCAGCAAGTCTAGCGGGGGCAACACCGGGGAGCTGTTTTTT.

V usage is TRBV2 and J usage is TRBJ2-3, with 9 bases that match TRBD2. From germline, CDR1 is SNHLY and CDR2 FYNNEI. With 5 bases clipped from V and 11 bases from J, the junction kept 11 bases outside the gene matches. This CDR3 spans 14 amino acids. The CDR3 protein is CASSSSGVHSEQYF. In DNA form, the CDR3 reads TGTGCCAGCAGTTCTAGCGGGGTTCACAGTGAGCAGTATTTT.

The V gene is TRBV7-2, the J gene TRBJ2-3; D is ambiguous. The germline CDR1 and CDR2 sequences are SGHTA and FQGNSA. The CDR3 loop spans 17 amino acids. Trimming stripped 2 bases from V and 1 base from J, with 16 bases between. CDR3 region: CASSLSGSASGTDTQYF. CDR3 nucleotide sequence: TGTGCCAGCAGCTTATCCGGGTCTGCGTCCGGCACAGATACGCAGTATTTT.

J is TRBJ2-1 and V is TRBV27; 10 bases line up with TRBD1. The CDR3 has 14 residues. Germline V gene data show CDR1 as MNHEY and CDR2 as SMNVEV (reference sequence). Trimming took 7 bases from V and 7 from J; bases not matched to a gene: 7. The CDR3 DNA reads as TGTGCCAGCACCCGACAGGGGGCAAGGAATGAGCAGTTCTTC. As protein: CASTRQGARNEQFF.

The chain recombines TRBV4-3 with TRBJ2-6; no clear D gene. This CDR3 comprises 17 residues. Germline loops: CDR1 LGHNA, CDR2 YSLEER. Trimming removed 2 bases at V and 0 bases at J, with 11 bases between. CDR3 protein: CASSQSPVNSGANVLTF. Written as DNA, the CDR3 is TGCGCCAGCAGCCAAAGCCCCGTGAACTCTGGGGCCAACGTCCTGACTTTC.

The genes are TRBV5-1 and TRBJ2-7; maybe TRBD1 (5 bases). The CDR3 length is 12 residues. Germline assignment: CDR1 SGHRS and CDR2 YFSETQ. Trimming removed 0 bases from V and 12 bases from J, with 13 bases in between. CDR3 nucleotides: TGCGCCAGCAGCTTGGACCAGGGTGGGTGGTACTTC. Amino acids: CASSLDQGGWYF.

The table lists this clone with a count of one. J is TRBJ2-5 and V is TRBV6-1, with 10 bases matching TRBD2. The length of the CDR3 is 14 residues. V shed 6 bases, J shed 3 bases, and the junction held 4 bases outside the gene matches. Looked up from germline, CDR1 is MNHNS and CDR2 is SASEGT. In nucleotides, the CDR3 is TGTGCCAGCAGACGCGGACTAGCGGAAGAGACCCAGTACTTC. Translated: CASRRGLAEETQYF.

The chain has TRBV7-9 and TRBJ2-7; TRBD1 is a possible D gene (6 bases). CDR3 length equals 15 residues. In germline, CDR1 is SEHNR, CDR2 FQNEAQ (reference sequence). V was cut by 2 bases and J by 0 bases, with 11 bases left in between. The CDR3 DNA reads TGTGCCAGCAGCTTAACAGGGATTAGCTCCTACGAGCAGTACTTC. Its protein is CASSLTGISSYEQYF.

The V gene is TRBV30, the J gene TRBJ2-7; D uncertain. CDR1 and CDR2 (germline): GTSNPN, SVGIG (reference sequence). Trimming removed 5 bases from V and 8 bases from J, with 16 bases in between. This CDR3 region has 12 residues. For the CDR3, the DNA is TGTGCCTGGGGTGACTCTCTCAGGAAGCAGTACGTC. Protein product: CAWGDSLRKQYV.

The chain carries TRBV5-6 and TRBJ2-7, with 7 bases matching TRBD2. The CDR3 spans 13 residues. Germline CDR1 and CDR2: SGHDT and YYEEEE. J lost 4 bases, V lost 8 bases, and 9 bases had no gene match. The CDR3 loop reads CASTRGEGYEQYV. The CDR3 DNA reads TGTGCCAGTACCCGGGGGGAAGGATACGAGCAGTACGTC.

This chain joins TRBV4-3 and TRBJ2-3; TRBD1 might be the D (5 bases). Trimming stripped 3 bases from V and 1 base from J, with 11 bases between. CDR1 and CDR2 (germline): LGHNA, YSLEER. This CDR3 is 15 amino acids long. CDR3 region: CASSHQGEGTDTQYF. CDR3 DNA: TGCGCCAGCAGCCACCAGGGTGAAGGCACAGATACGCAGTATTTT.

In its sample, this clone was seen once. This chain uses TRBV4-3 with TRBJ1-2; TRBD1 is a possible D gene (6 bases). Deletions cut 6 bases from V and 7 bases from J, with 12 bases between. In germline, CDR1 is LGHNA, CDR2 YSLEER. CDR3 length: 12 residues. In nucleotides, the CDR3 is TGCGCCAGCAGTCATGCCAGGGGTGGCTACACCTTC. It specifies CASSHARGGYTF.

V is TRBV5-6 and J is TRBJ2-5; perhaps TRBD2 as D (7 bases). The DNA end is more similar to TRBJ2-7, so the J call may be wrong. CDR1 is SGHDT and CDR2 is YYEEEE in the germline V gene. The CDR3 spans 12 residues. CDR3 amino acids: CASSRGGAEQYF. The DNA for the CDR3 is TGTGCCAGCAGCCGTGGGGGGGCCGAGCAGTACTTC.

The chain's CDR3 is CASSLFGDRVEKPQHF. The CDR3 coding sequence is TGTGCCAGCAGCTTATTCGGGGACAGGGTGGAAAAGCCCCAGCATTTT. The genes are TRBV5-6 and TRBJ1-5, with 9 bases lining up with TRBD1. This CDR3 has 16 amino acids. Trimming removed 2 bases from V and 8 bases from J; junction bases left unmatched: 11. Germline lookup yields CDR1 SGHDT and CDR2 YYEEEE. The whole variable domain, filled in from reference TRBV5-6 and TRBJ1-5, reads DAGVTQSPTHLIKTRGQQVTLRCSPKSGHDTVSWYQQALGQGPQFIFQYYEEEERQRGNFPDRFSGHQFPNYSSELNVNALLLGDSALYLCASSLFGDRVEKPQHFGDGTRLSIL.

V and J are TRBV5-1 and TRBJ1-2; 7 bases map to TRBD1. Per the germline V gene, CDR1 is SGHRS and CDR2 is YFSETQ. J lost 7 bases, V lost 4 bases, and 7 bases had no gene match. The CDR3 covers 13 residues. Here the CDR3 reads CASSPQGDSGYTF. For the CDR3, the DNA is TGCGCCAGCAGCCCCCAGGGGGACTCTGGCTACACCTTC.

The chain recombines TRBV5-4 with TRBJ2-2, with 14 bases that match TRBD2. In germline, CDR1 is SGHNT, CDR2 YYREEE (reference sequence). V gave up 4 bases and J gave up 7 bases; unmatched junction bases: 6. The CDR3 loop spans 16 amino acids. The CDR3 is CASSLTSGGASGELFF. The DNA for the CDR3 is TGTGCCAGCAGCCTGACTAGCGGGGGGGCTAGCGGGGAGCTGTTTTTT.

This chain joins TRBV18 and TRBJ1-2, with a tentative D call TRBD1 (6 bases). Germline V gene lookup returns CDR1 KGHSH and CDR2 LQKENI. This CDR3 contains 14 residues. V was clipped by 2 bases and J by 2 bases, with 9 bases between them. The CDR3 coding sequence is TGTGCCAGCTCACCAAGGACAGAGAACTATGGCTACACCTTC. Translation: CASSPRTENYGYTF.

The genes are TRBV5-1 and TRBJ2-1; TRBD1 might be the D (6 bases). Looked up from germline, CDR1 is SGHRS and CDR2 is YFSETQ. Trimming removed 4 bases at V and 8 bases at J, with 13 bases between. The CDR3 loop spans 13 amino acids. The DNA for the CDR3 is TGCGCCAGCAGCCTCGACAGGATCGATGAGCAGTTCTTC. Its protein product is CASSLDRIDEQFF.

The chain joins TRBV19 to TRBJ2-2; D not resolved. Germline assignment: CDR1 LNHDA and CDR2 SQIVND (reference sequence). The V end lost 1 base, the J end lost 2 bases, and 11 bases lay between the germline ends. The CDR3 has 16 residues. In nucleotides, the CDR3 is TGTGCCAGTAGTATAGTTCACAGTCGTAACACCGGGGAGCTGTTTTTT. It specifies CASSIVHSRNTGELFF.

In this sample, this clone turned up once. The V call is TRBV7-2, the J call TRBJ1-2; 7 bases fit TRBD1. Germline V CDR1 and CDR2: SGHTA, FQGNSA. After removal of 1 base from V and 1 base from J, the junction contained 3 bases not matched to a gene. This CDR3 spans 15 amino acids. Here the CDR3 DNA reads TGTGCCAGCAGCTTAGTGGCAGGGGGTAACTATGGCTACACCTTC. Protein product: CASSLVAGGNYGYTF.

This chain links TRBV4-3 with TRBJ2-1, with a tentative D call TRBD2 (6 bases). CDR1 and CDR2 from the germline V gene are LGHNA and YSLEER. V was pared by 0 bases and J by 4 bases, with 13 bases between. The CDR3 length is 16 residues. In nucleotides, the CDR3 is TGCGCCAGCAGCCAAGATTTCAGGGCGGGGTACAATGAGCAGTTCTTC. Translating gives CASSQDFRAGYNEQFF.

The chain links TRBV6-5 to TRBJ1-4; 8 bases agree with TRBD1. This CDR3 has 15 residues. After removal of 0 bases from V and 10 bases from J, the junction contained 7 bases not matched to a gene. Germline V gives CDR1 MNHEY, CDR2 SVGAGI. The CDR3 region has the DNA TGTGCCAGCAGTTACTCCGGGGGGACAGGCCTAAAACTGTTTTTT. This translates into CASSYSGGTGLKLFF.